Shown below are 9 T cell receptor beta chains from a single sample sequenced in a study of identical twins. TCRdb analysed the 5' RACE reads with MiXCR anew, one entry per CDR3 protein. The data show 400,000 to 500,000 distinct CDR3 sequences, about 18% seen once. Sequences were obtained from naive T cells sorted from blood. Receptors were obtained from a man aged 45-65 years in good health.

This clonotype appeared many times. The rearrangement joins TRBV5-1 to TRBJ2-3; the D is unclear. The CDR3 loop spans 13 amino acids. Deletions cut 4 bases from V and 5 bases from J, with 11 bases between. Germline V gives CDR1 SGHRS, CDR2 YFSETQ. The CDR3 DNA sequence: TGCGCCAGCAGCGTGGATAGCCGAGATACGCAGTATTTT. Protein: CASSVDSRDTQYF.

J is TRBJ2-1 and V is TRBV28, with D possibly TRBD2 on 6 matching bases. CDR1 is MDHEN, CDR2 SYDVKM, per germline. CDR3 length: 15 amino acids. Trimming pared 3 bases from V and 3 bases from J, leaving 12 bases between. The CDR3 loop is CASSFEGGNYNEQFF. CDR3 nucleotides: TGTGCCAGCAGTTTTGAAGGCGGGAACTACAATGAGCAGTTCTTC.

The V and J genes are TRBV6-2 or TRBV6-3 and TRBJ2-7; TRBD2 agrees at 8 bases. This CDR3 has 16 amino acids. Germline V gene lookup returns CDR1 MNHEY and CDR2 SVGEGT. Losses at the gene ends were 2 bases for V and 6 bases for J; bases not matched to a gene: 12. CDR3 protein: CASSYPKREKSREQYF. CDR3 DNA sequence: TGTGCCAGCAGTTACCCGAAGCGGGAGAAATCACGCGAGCAGTACTTC.

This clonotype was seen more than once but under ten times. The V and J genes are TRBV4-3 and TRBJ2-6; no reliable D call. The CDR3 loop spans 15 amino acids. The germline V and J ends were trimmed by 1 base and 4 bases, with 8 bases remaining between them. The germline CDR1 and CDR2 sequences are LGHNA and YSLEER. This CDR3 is CASSQGVPGANVLTF. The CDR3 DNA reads TGCGCCAGCAGCCAAGGGGTTCCGGGGGCCAACGTCCTGACTTTC.

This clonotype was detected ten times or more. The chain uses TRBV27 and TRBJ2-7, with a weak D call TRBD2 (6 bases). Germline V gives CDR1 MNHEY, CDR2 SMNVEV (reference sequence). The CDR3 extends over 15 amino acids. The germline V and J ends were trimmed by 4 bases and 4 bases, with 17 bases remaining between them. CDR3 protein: CASSSRQSGPYEQYF. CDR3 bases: TGTGCCAGCAGTTCTAGGCAGAGCGGGCCTTACGAGCAGTACTTC.

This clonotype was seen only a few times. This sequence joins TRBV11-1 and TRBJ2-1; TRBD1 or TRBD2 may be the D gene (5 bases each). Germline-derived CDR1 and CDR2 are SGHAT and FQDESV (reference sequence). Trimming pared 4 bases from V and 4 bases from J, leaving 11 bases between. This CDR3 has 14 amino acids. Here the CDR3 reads CASSSGTTYNEQFF. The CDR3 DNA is TGTGCCAGCAGCTCCGGGACCACTTACAATGAGCAGTTCTTC.

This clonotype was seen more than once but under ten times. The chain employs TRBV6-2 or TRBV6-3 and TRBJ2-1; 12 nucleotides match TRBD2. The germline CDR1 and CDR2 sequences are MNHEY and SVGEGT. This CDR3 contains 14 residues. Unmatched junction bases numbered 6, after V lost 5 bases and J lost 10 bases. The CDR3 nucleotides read TGTGCCAGCAGTGGCCCTAGCGGGGGGGAGGAGCAGTTCTTC. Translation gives CASSGPSGGEEQFF.

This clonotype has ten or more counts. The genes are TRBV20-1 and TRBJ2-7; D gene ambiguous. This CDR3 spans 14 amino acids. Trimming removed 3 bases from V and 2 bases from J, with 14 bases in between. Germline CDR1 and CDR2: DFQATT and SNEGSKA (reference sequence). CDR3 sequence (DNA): TGCAGTGCTAGTTTCACCCGAGTGACCTACGAGCAGTACTTC. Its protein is CSASFTRVTYEQYF.

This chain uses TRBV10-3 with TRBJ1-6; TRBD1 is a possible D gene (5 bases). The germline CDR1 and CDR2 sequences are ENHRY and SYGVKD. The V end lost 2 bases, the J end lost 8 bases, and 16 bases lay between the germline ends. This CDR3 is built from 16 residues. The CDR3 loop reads CAISEGTAWGYSPLHF. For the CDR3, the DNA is TGTGCCATCAGTGAGGGGACGGCTTGGGGGTATTCACCCCTCCACTTT.